The source of this TCR beta chain is a study of cytomegalovirus exposure and HLA in healthy donors. Study-wide background: The roughly 120 million unique TCR beta sequences, from roughly 180 million T cells, were found by an earlier analysis.

This clone appeared once. Its antigen is as yet unknown. Study results and caveats: Among immune exposure information, only CMV serostatus was available. Trimming of TCR beta V- and J-genes showed a link, identified in a later analysis, to a missense DCLRE1C variant. Among TCR beta chains of equal frequency, HLA-associated ones were more clonally expanded in a later analysis.

PCR used 60 Vbeta primers and 13 Jbeta primers. Produced via immunoSEQ multiplex PCR; TCRdb's table is partial and in-frame only. The sample holds about 300,000 clones, more than 80% seen once. Per the germline V gene, CDR1 is SGHDT and CDR2 is YYEEEE. The CDR3 is 14 residues long. Germline trimming cut 4 bases from V and 11 bases from J; bases unmatched to any gene: 14. The V gene is TRBV5-6, the J gene TRBJ2-5, with 7 bases aligning to TRBD1. Sequencing used PBMCs. The source is a man between 40 and 49 years old in good health and CMV-seropositive. CDR3 nucleotide sequence: TGTGCCAGCAGCCCGAAGGGAACAGGGGATGAGCAGTACTTC. As protein: CASSPKGTGDEQYF. The full variable domain, rest sourced from reference TRBV5-6 and TRBJ2-5, is DAGVTQSPTHLIKTRGQQVTLRCSPKSGHDTVSWYQQALGQGPQFIFQYYEEEERQRGNFPDRFSGHQFPNYSSELNVNALLLGDSALYLCASSPKGTGDEQYFGPGTRLLVL.